The entry that follows covers one T cell receptor (beta chain) sequence. CDR1 is DFQATT and CDR2 is SNEGSKA in the germline V gene (reference sequence). The CDR3 contains 14 residues. V was pared by 4 bases and J by 8 bases, with 8 bases of the junction left unmatched. This entry comes from a study of identical twins. TCRdb recomputed calls from the 5' RACE reads with MiXCR, one row per CDR3 protein. Of roughly 690,000 distinct CDR3 sequences listed, around 20% were seen once; the top ten hold roughly 4%. This same sample was also taken into another study, of T cells expressing NK-cell markers. From that study: Dominance of the CD3+CD56-NKG2C+ fraction by these clonotypes also held in four donors.

The specimen sequenced was PBMCs. The TCR comes from a woman aged 18-29 years in good health. This chain uses TRBV20-1 with TRBJ1-6; TRBD1 aligns across 7 bases. CDR3 bases: TGCAGTGCTATAGGGGACAGCGTTTATTCACCCCTCCACTTT. Its translation is CSAIGDSVYSPLHF.